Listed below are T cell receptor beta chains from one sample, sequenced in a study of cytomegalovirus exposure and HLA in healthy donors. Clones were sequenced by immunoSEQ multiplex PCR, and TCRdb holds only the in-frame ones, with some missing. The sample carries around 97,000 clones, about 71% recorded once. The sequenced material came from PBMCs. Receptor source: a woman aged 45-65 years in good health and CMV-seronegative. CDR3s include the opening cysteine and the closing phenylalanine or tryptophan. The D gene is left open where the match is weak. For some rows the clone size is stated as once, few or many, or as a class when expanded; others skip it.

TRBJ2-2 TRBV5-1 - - TGCGCCAGCAGCTGGGGGGACAACACCGGGGAGCTGTTTTTT CASSWGDNTGELFF
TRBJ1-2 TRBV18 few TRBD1 TGTGCCAGCTCACCAATGGAGACCGGACAGGGGGCGAATGGCTACACCTTC CASSPMETGQGANGYTF
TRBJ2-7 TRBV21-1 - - TGTGCCAGCAGCAAAGACAGCGGGGGGAACTCCTACGAGCAGTACTTC CASSKDSGGNSYEQYF
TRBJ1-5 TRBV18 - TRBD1 TGTGCCAGCTCACCACAGGAGTTGGGGGTAGGGACAGTAGGAAATCAGCCCCAGCATTTT CASSPQELGVGTVGNQPQHF
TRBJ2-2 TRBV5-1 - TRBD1 TGCGCCAGCAGCTTAGGACAGGGGACCGACACCGGGGAGCTGTTTTTT CASSLGQGTDTGELFF
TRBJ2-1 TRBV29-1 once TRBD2 TGCAGCGTTGAATTCCCTAGCGGTGAGCAGTTCTTC CSVEFPSGEQFF
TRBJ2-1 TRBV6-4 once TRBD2 TGTGCCAGCAGTATCTCCAGCGGGAGTCTCAGGAGGGATGAGCAGTTCTTC CASSISSGSLRRDEQFF
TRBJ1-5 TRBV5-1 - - TGCGCCAGCAGCTTGCTGGAACCGGGTCTTAGCAATCAGCCCCAGCATTTT CASSLLEPGLSNQPQHF
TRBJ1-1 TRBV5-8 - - TGTGCCAGCGTACTTGACAGGAACACTGAAGCTTTCTTT CASVLDRNTEAFF
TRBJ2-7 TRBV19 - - TGTGCCAGTAGTCTAAGGAGCACGGGAAGGGGGTACGAGCAGTACTTC CASSLRSTGRGYEQYF
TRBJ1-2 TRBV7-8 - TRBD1 TGTGCCAGCAGCAGTGGGACAGGGGCCCAGCAAAACTATGGCTACACCTTC CASSSGTGAQQNYGYTF
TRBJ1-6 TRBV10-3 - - TGTGCCATCAGGAGACAGATCAATTCACCCCTCCACTTT CAIRRQINSPLHF
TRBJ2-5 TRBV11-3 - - TGTGCCAGCAGCAAAACAGCAGAAGAGACCCAGTACTTC CASSKTAEETQYF
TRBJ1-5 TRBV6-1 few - TGTGCCAGCAGTGAACGGGGTGGTCAGCCCCAGCATTTT CASSERGGQPQHF
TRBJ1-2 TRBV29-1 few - TGCAGCGTTCTCTCAGGGTTTAGCTATGGCTACACCTTC CSVLSGFSYGYTF
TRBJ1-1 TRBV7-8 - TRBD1 TGTGCCAGCAGTTTCAGGGGACAGGGCACTGAAGCTTTCTTT CASSFRGQGTEAFF
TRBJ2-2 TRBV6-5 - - TGTGCCAGCAGTTACCCTTCCCCCGGGGAGCTGTTTTTT CASSYPSPGELFF
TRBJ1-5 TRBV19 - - TGTGCCAGTAGTATAGATCCAGCAGCCCCGGGGAGCAATCAGCCCCAGCATTTT CASSIDPAAPGSNQPQHF
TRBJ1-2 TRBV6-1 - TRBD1 TGTGCCAGCAACATGGACAGGATGAACTATGGCTACACCTTC CASNMDRMNYGYTF
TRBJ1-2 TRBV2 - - TGTGCCAGCAGTGAATCCGGGAATGGGTATGGCTACACCTTC CASSESGNGYGYTF
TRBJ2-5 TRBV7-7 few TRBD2 TGTGCTAGCAGCTTAGCACTAGCGGGGGCCGGGGAGACCCAGTACTTC CASSLALAGAGETQYF
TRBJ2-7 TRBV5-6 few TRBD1 TGTGCCAGCAGACGTGACAGGGATATTAGGTACGAGCAGTACTTC CASRRDRDIRYEQYF
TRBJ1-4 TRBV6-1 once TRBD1 TGTGCCAGCAGCGGAGGGGGCCCTGGTGAAAAACTGTTTTTT CASSGGGPGEKLFF
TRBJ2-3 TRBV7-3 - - TGTGCCAGCAGCCGTGGGAGTCCGGCTACGCAGTATTTT CASSRGSPATQYF
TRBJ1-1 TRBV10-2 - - TGCGCCAGCGCTCGTGGGGGGATGAACACTGAAGCTTTCTTT CASARGGMNTEAFF
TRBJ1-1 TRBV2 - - TGTGCCAGCAGTGATCGGGGGGTGAACACTGAAGCTTTCTTT CASSDRGVNTEAFF